Listed below are T cell receptor beta chains from one sample, sequenced in a study of T cell repertoires in ileal Crohn's disease. The method was immunoSEQ multiplex PCR; TCRdb's version includes in-frame clones alone and lacks a portion of them. Counted here are roughly 16,000 clones, 72% occurring once; the ten biggest clones make up 4% to 5%. The sequenced sample consisted of ileal tissue. These receptors originate from an adult with Crohn's disease. Both conserved end residues are part of each CDR3. A D gene is named only where the DNA matches it firmly. Part of the rows lack a size; the others show once, few, many or a class for expanded clones.

V	D	J	size	CDR3	DNA
TRBV15	-	TRBJ1-4	-	CATSRDHPGDEKLFF	TGTGCCACCAGCAGAGATCACCCAGGGGATGAAAAACTGTTTTTT
TRBV29-1	-	TRBJ2-1	-	CSVGTGSSYNEQFF	TGCAGCGTAGGTACAGGAAGCTCCTACAATGAGCAGTTCTTC
TRBV5-4	-	TRBJ1-1	-	CASSLQNTEAFF	TGTGCCAGCAGCTTGCAGAACACTGAAGCTTTCTTT
TRBV6-1	TRBD2	TRBJ2-1	-	CASSVLAGEYNEQFF	TGTGCCAGCAGTGTCCTAGCGGGAGAATACAATGAGCAGTTCTTC
TRBV5-1	-	TRBJ2-7	-	CASSALAGQAESEQYF	TGCGCCAGCAGCGCGCTTGCTGGGCAGGCTGAAAGCGAGCAGTACTTC
TRBV12-5	-	TRBJ2-7	few	CASARMLSGYEQYF	TGTGCTAGTGCCCGGATGCTCTCAGGTTACGAGCAGTACTTC
TRBV11-3	-	TRBJ2-2	-	CASSLGAESGELFF	TGTGCCAGCAGCTTAGGAGCGGAGTCGGGGGAGCTGTTTTTT
TRBV6-5	-	TRBJ1-3	once	CASRYTSSGNTIYF	TGTGCCAGCAGATACACGAGCTCTGGAAACACCATATATTTT
TRBV5-1	-	TRBJ2-7	-	CASSLGDSSSYEQYF	TGCGCCAGCAGCTTGGGGGACTCCAGCTCCTACGAGCAGTACTTC
TRBV5-1	TRBD1	TRBJ2-1	-	CASSLGGTEFNEQFF	TGCGCCAGCAGCTTGGGTGGGACAGAATTTAATGAGCAGTTCTTC
TRBV30	TRBD2	TRBJ2-1	few	CAWSVLADEQFF	TGTGCCTGGAGTGTTCTAGCGGACGAGCAGTTCTTC
TRBV20-1	-	TRBJ1-2	-	CSASSLYGYTF	TGCAGTGCTAGCAGTCTCTATGGCTACACCTTC
TRBV5-4	-	TRBJ2-2	-	CASSFVPNTGELFF	TGTGCCAGCAGCTTCGTCCCGAACACCGGGGAGCTGTTTTTT
TRBV9	-	TRBJ2-6	-	CASSSTRANVLTF	TGTGCCAGCAGCTCAACTAGGGCCAACGTCCTGACTTTC
TRBV21-1	-	TRBJ1-5	medium-sized	CASCKGRGPLLFNQPQHF	TGTGCCAGCTGCAAAGGGAGGGGGCCATTGCTTTTCAATCAGCCCCAGCATTTT
TRBV4-1	TRBD1	TRBJ2-6	-	CASKEPGQGSSGANVLTF	TGCGCCAGCAAGGAGCCGGGACAGGGGAGCTCTGGGGCCAACGTCCTGACTTTC
TRBV5-4	-	TRBJ1-4	-	CASSTRQATNEKLFF	TGTGCCAGCAGCACCCGGCAGGCCACGAATGAAAAACTGTTTTTT
TRBV4-1	TRBD1	TRBJ2-2	-	CASSRDREFAGELFF	TGCGCCAGCAGCCGGGACAGGGAGTTTGCCGGGGAGCTGTTTTTT
TRBV7-2	-	TRBJ2-2	-	CASSFRDTGELFF	TGTGCCAGCAGCTTCCGGGATACCGGGGAGCTGTTTTTT
TRBV25-1	-	TRBJ1-3	-	CASSEWGVRSGNTIYF	TGTGCCAGCAGTGAATGGGGAGTCCGCTCTGGAAACACCATATATTTT